This TCR beta chain is drawn from a study of T cell responses to AZD1222 COVID-19 vaccine (dated by TCRdb to the early 2020s). As for the study more broadly: AZD1222 recipients with second doses at about 4 weeks or about 12 weeks were pooled, because spike-specific TCR depth and breadth did not differ between schedules. TCR sequencing was performed for fewer than 250 trial participants, of whom roughly 200 were given two doses of AZD1222 and some 26 were given two doses of MenACWY control vaccine. Trial participants were enrolled by age into subgroups of 18-55, 56-69 and 70-plus years, and about 150, 27 and 61 TCR-sequenced participants, respectively, were included in these subgroups. Study-level results and caveats: Reportedly, close to half of the unique spike-specific TCRs recognized epitopes lying outside the regions that are mutated in the B.1.351 and B.1.1.7 variants. Because no day 14 peak-response samples were available, repertoires were characterized only after the peak T cell response. The whole spike protein was spanned by vaccine-associated CD4 TCRs, and dominant responses were seen in regions 160-218 and 743-854. In the small 56-69-year group, the increase in depth fell short of significance, most likely because of low power. Most participants were white British and females outnumbered males, and the authors suggested that clonal diversity may have been underestimated. Conclusions about previously exposed vaccinees are limited, since just a handful of AZD1222 recipients were seropositive for SARS-CoV-2 at baseline. Spike-specific TCR breadth and depth rose significantly after two AZD1222 doses compared with day 0 and with MenACWY recipients.

Per the publication, the time point label means: baseline before first vaccination. Vaccinee samples were obtained from the UK trials COV001 and COV002, which included a single-blind randomized controlled phase 2/3 trial of AZD1222 (ChAdOx1 nCoV-19) in healthy adults. For TCRbeta chain sequencing, PBMC samples from trial participants were taken at day 0 and at day 28 after the second dose. With regard to this clone: No antigen is known for it. Per-base quality was not reported, and no clone a single base away is much larger than it.

Inclusive of the bounding cysteine and phenylalanine, the CDR3 is 15 residues long. CDR3 DNA is the only sequence kept; it has 45 bases, read in frame from the first base. The germline V and J ends show losses of 6 bases and 0 bases respectively, and no gene match explains 8 bases of the junction. Reading the germline V gene gives CDR1 SGHRS and CDR2 YFSETQ. The CDR3 regions of human TCRbeta chains were analyzed by immunosequencing. The study's own analysis went as follows. TCRs in the repertoires were compared against a reference library of SARS-CoV-2-specific TCRs that had been generated with the MIRA antigen-specificity platform. Breadth meant the fraction of unique TCRs that were SARS-CoV-2-associated, whereas depth meant the fraction of total T cells that were SARS-CoV-2-associated. Using the MIRA data, every spike-specific TCR was mapped to the spike region that the TCR reacted to and assigned to either a CD4 or a CD8 class. Log10-transformed breadth and depth values were compared by one-way ANOVA with Sidak's multiple comparisons tests. TCRdb stores this immuneACCESS table with in-frame sequences only. Part of the clones is absent; in the studies checked, under half of the shortfall reflects unresolved V genes, and no reason is known for the rest. V, J and clone size are taken as reported in that table, and D and trimming were inferred from the DNA itself. This sample is represented by under 150,000 clones; approximately 88% of them were singletons. Clones ranked in the top ten supply 25% to 30% of the sample.

The receptor comes from an adult in good health. Specimen: peripheral blood, collected on day 0 of AZD1222 vaccination. The chain is assembled from TRBV5-1 and TRBJ2-7; 8 bases in the middle match TRBD2. The CDR3 corresponds to CASTATSGSSYEQYF. The sequenced DNA is TGCGCCAGCACCGCGACAAGCGGGAGCTCCTACGAGCAGTACTTC.